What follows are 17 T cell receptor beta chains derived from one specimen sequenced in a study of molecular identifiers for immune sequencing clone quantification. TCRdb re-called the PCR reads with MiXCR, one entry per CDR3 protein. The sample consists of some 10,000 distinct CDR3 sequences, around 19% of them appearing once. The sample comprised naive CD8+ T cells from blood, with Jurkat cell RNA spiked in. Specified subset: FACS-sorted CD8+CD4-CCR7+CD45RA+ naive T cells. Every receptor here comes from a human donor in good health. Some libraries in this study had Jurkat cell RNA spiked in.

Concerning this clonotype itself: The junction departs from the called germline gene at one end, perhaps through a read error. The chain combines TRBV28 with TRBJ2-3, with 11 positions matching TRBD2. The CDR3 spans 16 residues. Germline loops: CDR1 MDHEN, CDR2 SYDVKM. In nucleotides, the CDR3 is TGTGTCAGCAGGCTACTAGCGGGAGCTGTTCCAGATACGCAGTATTTT. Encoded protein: CVSRLLAGAVPDTQYF.

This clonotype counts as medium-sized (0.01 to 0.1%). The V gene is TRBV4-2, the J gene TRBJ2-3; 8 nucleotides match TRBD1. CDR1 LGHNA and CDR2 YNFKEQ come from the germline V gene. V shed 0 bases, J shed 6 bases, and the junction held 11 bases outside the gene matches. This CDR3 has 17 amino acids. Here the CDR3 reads CASSQDGQGALSDTQYF. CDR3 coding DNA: TGTGCCAGCAGCCAAGATGGGCAGGGGGCATTGTCGGATACGCAGTATTTT.

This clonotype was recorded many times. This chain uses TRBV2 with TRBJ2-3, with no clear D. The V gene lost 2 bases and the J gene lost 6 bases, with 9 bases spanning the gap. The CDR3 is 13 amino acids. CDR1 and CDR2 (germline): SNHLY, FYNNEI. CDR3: CASSESGRDTQYF. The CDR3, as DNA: TGTGCCAGCAGTGAAAGTGGAAGGGATACGCAGTATTTT.

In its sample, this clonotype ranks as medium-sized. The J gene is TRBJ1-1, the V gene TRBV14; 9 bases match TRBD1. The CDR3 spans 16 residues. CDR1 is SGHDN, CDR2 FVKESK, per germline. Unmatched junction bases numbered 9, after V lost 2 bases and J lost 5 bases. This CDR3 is CASSQRPQGARTEAFF. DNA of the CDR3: TGTGCCAGCAGCCAACGGCCACAGGGGGCGAGAACTGAAGCTTTCTTT.

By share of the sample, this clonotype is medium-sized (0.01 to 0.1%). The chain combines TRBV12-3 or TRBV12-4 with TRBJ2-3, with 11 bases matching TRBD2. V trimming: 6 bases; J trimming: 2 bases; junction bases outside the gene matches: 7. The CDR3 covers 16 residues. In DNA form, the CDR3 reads TGTGCCAGCAGCCAGACTAGCGGGATTGACACAGATACGCAGTATTTT. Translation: CASSQTSGIDTDTQYF.

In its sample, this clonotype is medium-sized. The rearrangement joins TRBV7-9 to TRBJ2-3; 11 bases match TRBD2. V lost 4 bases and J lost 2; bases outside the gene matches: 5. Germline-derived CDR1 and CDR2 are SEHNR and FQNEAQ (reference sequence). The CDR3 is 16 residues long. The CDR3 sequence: CASSSRLAGHTDTQYF. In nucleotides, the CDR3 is TGTGCCAGCAGCTCCAGACTAGCGGGGCACACAGATACGCAGTATTTT.

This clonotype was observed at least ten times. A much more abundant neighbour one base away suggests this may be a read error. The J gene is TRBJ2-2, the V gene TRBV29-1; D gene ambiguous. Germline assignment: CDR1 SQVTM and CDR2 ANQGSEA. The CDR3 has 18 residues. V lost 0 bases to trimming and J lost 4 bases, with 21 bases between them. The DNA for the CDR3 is TGCAGCGTTGAAGATCTTCTTTCCCGCGACAAGAGCACCGGGGAGCTGTTTTTT. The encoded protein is CSVEDLLSRDKSTGELFF.

The CDR3 is CASSWEPPTANTGELFF. CDR3 DNA sequence: TGTGCCAGCAGCTGGGAACCGCCTACCGCGAACACCGGGGAGCTGTTTTTT. The genes are TRBV7-9 and TRBJ2-2, with no clear D. The V gene lost 4 bases and the J gene lost 0 bases, with 15 bases spanning the gap. The germline gives CDR1 SEHNR, CDR2 FQNEAQ (reference sequence). The CDR3 sequence is 17 residues long.

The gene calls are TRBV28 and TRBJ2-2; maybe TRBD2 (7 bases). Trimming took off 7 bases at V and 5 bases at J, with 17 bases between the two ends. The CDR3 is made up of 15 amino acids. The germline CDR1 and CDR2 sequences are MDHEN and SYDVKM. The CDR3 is CASIKGEGGTGELFF. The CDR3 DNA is TGTGCCAGCATCAAGGGGGAGGGGGGGACCGGGGAGCTGTTTTTT. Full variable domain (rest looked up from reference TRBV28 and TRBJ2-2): DVKVTQSSRYLVKRTGEKVFLECVQDMDHENMFWYRQDPGLGLRLIYFSYDVKMKEKGDIPEGYSVSREKKERFSLILESASTNQTSMYLCASIKGEGGTGELFFGEGSRLTVL.

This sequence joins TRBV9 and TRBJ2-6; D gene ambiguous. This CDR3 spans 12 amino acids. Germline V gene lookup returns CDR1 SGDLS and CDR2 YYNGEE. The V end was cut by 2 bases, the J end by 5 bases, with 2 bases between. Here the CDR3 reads CASSVRANVLTF. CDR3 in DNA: TGTGCCAGCAGCGTGAGGGCCAACGTCCTGACTTTC.

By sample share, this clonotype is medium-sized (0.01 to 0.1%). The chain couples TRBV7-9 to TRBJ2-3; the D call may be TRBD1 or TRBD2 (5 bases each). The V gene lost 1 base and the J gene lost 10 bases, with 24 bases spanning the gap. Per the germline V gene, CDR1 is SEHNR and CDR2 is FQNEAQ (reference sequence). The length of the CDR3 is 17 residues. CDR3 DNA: TGTGCCAGCAGCTTAGGAGGGACCTACCCTACACCGCTAGCGCAGTATTTT. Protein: CASSLGGTYPTPLAQYF. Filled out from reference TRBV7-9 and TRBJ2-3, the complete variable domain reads DTGVSQNPRHKITKRGQNVTFRCDPISEHNRLYWYRQTLGQGPEFLTYFQNEAQLEKSRLLSDRFSAERPKGSFSTLEIQRTEQGDSAMYLCASSLGGTYPTPLAQYFGPGTRLTVL.

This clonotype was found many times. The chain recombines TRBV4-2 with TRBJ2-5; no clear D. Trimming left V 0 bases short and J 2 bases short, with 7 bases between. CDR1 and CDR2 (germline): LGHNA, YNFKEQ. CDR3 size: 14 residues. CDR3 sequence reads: CASSQEWGQETQYF. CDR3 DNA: TGTGCCAGCAGCCAAGAGTGGGGACAAGAGACCCAGTACTTC.

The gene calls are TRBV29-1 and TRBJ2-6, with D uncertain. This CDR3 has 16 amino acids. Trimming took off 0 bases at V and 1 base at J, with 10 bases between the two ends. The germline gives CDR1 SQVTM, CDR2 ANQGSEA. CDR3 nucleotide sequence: TGCAGCGTTGAAGATGATGAGGTTTCTGGGGCCAACGTCCTGACTTTC. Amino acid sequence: CSVEDDEVSGANVLTF.

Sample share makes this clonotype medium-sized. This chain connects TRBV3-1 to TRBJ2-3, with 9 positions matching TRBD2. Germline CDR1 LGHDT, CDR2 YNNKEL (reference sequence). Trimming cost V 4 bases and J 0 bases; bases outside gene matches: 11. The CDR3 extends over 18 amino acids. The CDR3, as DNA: TGTGCCAGCAGCCGCGATCCGGGACTAGCAGAGAGCACAGATACGCAGTATTTT. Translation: CASSRDPGLAESTDTQYF.

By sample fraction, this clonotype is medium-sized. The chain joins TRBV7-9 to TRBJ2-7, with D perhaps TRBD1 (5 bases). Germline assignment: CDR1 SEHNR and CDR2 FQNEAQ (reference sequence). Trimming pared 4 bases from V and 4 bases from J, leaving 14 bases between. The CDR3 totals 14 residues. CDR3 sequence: CASSSQGTEYEQYF. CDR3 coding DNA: TGTGCCAGCAGCTCCCAGGGTACCGAATACGAGCAGTACTTC.

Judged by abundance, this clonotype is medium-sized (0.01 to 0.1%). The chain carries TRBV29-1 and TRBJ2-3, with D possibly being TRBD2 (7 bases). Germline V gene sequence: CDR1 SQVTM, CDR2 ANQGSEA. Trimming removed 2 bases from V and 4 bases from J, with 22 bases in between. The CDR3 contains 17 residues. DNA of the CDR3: TGCAGCGTTGAAACCCCCCGATGGGGGGGGGGCCCAGATACGCAGTATTTT. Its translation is CSVETPRWGGGPDTQYF.

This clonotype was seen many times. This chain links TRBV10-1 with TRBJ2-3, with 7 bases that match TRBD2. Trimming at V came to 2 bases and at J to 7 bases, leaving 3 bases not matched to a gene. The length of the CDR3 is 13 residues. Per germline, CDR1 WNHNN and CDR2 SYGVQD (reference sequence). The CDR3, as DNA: TGCGCCAGCAGTGAGAAGCGGGGCTATACGCAGTATTTT. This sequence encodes CASSEKRGYTQYF.